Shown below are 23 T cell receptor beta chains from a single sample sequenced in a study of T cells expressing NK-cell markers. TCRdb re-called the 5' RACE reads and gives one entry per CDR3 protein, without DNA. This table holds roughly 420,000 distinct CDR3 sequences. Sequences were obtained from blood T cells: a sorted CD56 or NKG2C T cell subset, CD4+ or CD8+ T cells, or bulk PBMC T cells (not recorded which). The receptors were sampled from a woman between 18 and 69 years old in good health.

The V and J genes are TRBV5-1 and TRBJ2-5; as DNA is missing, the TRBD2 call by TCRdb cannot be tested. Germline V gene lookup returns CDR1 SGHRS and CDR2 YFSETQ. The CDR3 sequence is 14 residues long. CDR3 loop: CASTSRGVEETQYF.

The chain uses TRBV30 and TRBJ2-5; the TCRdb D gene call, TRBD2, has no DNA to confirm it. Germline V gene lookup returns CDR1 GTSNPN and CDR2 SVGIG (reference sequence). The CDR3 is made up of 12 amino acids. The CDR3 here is CAWNFGNKGLYF.

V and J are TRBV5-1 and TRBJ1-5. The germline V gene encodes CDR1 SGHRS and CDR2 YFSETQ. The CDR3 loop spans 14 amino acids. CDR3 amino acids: CASSWGDGSQPQHF.

The CDR3 reads CASSLRRENEQFF. The chain joins TRBV5-6 to TRBJ2-1. The CDR3 sequence is 13 residues long. Germline V CDR1 and CDR2: SGHDT, YYEEEE.

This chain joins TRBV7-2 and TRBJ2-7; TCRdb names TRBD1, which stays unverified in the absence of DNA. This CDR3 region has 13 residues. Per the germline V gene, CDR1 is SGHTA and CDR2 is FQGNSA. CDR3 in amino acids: CASMDRGTYEQYF.

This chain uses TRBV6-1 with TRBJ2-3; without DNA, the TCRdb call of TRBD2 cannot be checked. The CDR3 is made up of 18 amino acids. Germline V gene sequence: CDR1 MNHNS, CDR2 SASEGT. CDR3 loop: CASSEENIAGGPADTQYF.

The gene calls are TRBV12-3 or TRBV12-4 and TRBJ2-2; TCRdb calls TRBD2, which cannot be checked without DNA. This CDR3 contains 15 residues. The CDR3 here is CASRGTSANTGELFF.

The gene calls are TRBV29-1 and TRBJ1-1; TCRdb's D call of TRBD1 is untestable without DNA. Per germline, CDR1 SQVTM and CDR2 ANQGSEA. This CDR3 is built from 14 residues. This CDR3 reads CSVFPADRVTEAFF.

The chain's CDR3 is CASSLIGEPSSYNSPLHF. V is TRBV11-2 and J is TRBJ1-6; the TCRdb call, TRBD1, lacks DNA for checking. The CDR3 covers 18 residues. CDR1 and CDR2 (germline): SGHAT, FQNNGV.

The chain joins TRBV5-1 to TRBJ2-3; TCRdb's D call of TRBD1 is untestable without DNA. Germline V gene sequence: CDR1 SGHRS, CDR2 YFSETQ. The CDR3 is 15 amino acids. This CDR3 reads CASSLIRRVRSTQYF.

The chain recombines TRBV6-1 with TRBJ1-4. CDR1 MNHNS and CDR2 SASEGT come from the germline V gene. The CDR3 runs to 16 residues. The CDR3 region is CASMVGSITTNEKLFF.

CDR3 sequence reads: CASSLRPGGTGELFF. The J gene is TRBJ2-2, the V gene TRBV7-3; without DNA, the TCRdb call of TRBD1 cannot be checked. This CDR3 comprises 15 residues. Per germline, CDR1 SGHTA and CDR2 FQGTGA.

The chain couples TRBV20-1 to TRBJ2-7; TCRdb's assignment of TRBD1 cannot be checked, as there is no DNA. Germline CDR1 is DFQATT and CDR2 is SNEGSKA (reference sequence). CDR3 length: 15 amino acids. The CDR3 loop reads CSARDSPAYPSEQYF.

CDR3: CASSSHGTSGRTYEQYF. The gene calls are TRBV28 and TRBJ2-7; TCRdb's assignment of TRBD2 cannot be checked, as there is no DNA. This CDR3 comprises 17 residues. CDR1 is MDHEN and CDR2 is SYDVKM in the germline V gene.

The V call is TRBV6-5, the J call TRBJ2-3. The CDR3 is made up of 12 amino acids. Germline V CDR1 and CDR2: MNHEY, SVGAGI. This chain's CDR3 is CASSYLGGTQYF.

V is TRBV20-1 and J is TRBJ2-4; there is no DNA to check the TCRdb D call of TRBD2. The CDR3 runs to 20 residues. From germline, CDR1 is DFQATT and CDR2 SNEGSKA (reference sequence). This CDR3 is CSAQLSGFGGGGMAKNIQYF.

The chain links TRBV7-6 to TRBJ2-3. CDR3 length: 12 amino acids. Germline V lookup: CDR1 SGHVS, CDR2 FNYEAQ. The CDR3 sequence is CASSIAGDTQYF.

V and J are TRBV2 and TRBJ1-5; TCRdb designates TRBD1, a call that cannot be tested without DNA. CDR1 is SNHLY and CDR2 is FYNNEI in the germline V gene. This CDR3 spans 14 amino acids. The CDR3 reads CASSRQFVVQPQHF.

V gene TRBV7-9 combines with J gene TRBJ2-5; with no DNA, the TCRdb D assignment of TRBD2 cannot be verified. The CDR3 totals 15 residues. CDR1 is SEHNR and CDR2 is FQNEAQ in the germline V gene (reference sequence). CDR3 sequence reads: CASSLVAGGRETQYF.

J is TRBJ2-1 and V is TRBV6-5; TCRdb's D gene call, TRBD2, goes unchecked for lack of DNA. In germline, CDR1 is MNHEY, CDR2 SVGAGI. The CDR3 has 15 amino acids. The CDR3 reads CASSYGGLAGDEQFF.

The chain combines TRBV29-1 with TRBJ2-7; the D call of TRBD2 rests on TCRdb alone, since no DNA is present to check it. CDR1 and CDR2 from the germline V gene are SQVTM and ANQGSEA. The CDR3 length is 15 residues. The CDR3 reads CSVEFTSGPSYEQYF.

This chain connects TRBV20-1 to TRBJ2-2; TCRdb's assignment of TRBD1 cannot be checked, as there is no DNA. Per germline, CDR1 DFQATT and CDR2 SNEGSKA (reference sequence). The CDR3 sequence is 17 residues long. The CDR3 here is CSALGEGTGANTGELFF.

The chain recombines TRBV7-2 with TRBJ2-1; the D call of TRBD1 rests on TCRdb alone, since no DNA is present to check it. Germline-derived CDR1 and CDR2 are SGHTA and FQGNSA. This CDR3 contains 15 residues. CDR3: CASSVLRGVGNEQFF.